In its sample, the clone carrying this TCR beta chain was seen once. The data derive from a study of OX40 agonist ivuxolimab in advanced cancers. CDR3 length: 16 amino acids. V lost 1 base and J 7 bases, leaving 20 bases between the germline ends. CDR1 and CDR2 from the germline V gene are PRHDT and FYEKMQ (reference sequence). The table came from immunoSEQ multiplex PCR; TCRdb's copy has only in-frame clones and leaves some out. The sample consists of about 41,000 clones, 70% to 90% of them appearing once. The clonotype was recovered from an adult with an advanced solid tumor such as melanoma, head and neck, liver or kidney cancer. This specimen was CD4+ or CD8+ T cells sorted from blood, taken in a trial of the OX40 agonist ivuxolimab. The chain links TRBV13 to TRBJ2-7, with a weak D call TRBD2 (6 bases). The CDR3 DNA sequence: TGTGCCAGCAGCTTAGTTTTGGGGGGACCGCGCAGGGAGCAGTACTTC. This gives the protein CASSLVLGGPRREQYF.